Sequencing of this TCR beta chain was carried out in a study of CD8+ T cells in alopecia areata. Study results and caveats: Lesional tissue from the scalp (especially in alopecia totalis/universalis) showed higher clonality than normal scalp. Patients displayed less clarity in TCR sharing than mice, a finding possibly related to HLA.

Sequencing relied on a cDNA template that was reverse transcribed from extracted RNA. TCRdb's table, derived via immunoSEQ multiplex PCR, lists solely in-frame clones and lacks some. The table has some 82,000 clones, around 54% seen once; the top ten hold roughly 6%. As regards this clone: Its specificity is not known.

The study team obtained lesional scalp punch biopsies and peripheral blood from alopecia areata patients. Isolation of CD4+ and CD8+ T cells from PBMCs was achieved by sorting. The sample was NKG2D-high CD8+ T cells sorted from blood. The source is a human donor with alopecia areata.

The CDR3 here is CASGGDTQYF. As DNA, the CDR3 is TGTGCCAGCGGGGGAGATACGCAGTATTTT. V gene TRBV9 combines with J gene TRBJ2-3, with D possibly called TRBD1 or TRBD2 (5 bases each). Trimming took off 7 bases at V and 5 bases at J, with 5 bases between the two ends. The CDR3 has 10 residues. Per germline, CDR1 SGDLS and CDR2 YYNGEE.